Listed here are 12 T cell receptor beta chains from one sample, sequenced in a study of CD8 T cells in Susac syndrome. After extraction with the RNeasy kit, roughly 0.5 to 1 ug of the RNA was reverse transcribed using random hexamers. TCRdb passed the immunoSEQ multiplex PCR reads through MiXCR, listing each CDR3 protein once. The data contain 150,000 to 200,000 distinct CDR3 sequences, roughly 95% of them seen just once; the ten biggest clones take up roughly 0.16%. The sequenced material came from CD8+ T cells from PBMCs. The receptors come from a human donor with multiple sclerosis.

The chain couples TRBV5-4 to TRBJ1-1; D unresolved. The germline V gene encodes CDR1 SGHNT and CDR2 YYREEE (reference sequence). This CDR3 has 15 residues. V gave up 2 bases and J gave up 0 bases, with 11 bases separating them. The CDR3 reads CASSFDGFMNTEAFF. CDR3 DNA sequence: TGTGCCAGCAGCTTTGATGGATTCATGAACACTGAAGCTTTCTTT.

The V call is TRBV15, the J call TRBJ2-3; 9 bases match TRBD1. Trimming cost V 5 bases and J 6 bases; bases outside gene matches: 6. This CDR3 has 14 amino acids. Germline assignment: CDR1 LNHNV and CDR2 YYDKDF (reference sequence). The CDR3 nucleotides are TGTGCCACCAGCTCCGACAGGGGGAAGGATACGCAGTATTTT. Translating it yields CATSSDRGKDTQYF.

V is TRBV7-9 and J is TRBJ2-5; 9 bases match TRBD1. The CDR3 is 14 residues long. The junction had 6 bases not matched to a gene; V was cut back by 5 bases and J by 5 bases. Germline CDR1 and CDR2: SEHNR and FQNEAQ (reference sequence). CDR3 sequence (DNA): TGTGCCAGCAGCACCTGGGACAGGGACGAGACCCAGTACTTC. Its translation: CASSTWDRDETQYF.

The gene calls are TRBV28 and TRBJ2-1; D is undetermined. Germline V gene data show CDR1 as MDHEN and CDR2 as SYDVKM. Trimming pared 5 bases from V and 5 bases from J, leaving 7 bases between. This CDR3 comprises 12 residues. The CDR3 protein is CASSASDNEQFF. CDR3 nucleotides: TGTGCCAGCAGTGCTTCAGACAATGAGCAGTTCTTC.

The chain joins TRBV28 to TRBJ2-7; D gene uncertain. Germline V gives CDR1 MDHEN, CDR2 SYDVKM. The CDR3 loop spans 13 amino acids. Trimming cost V 1 base and J 9 bases, with 13 bases left between them. CDR3 sequence reads: CASSLYAAVTQYF. CDR3 bases: TGTGCCAGCAGTTTATACGCGGCGGTTACGCAGTACTTC. The full variable domain, with the rest looked up from reference TRBV28 and TRBJ2-7, is DVKVTQSSRYLVKRTGEKVFLECVQDMDHENMFWYRQDPGLGLRLIYFSYDVKMKEKGDIPEGYSVSREKKERFSLILESASTNQTSMYLCASSLYAAVTQYFGPGTRLTVT.

In DNA form, the CDR3 reads TGTGCCATTCTCGAGGGGGACAGTAGCGAGCAGTACTTC. Amino acids: CAILEGDSSEQYF. This sequence joins TRBV12-3 or TRBV12-4 and TRBJ2-7; TRBD1 agrees at 7 bases. CDR3 size: 13 residues. V gave up 10 bases and J gave up 6 bases; unmatched junction bases: 12.

The rearrangement joins TRBV7-9 to TRBJ1-1, with TRBD1 matching 10 bases. This CDR3 comprises 14 residues. V lost 5 bases to trimming and J lost 6 bases; unmatched junction nucleotides: 6. Germline CDR1 SEHNR, CDR2 FQNEAQ (reference sequence). CDR3 sequence (DNA): TGTGCCAGCAGCACGGGACAGGGGAGCGCTGAAGCTTTCTTT. Translated: CASSTGQGSAEAFF.

In DNA, the CDR3 is TGTGCCACCAGTGAAAAACAGGCTGGGTACAATGAGCAGTTCTTC. Its translation is CATSEKQAGYNEQFF. The chain uses TRBV24-1 and TRBJ2-1, with D possibly matching TRBD1 (5 bases). The CDR3 covers 15 residues. V was shortened by 4 bases and J by 4 bases, with 13 bases between the two germline ends. CDR1 is KGHDR, CDR2 SFDVKD, per germline.

The chain joins TRBV27 to TRBJ2-1; TRBD2 matches 8 bases. The trim removed 5 bases at V and 8 bases at J, leaving 8 bases unmatched. The CDR3 is 14 amino acids. The germline CDR1 and CDR2 sequences are MNHEY and SMNVEV (reference sequence). The CDR3 nucleotides are TGTGCCAGCAGTCCTCTGGCGGGGGGCCATGAGCAGTTCTTC. This gives the protein CASSPLAGGHEQFF.

This chain joins TRBV2 and TRBJ2-5, with D perhaps assigned TRBD1 or TRBD2 (5 bases each). Germline CDR1 SNHLY, CDR2 FYNNEI. The CDR3 consists of 16 residues. Trimming took off 3 bases at V and 5 bases at J, with 19 bases between the two ends. CDR3 DNA: TGTGCCAGCAGTGACTGGGACGCAGCTTTTGGGGAGACCCAGTACTTC. Protein product: CASSDWDAAFGETQYF.

The chain carries TRBV28 and TRBJ2-7; no clear D gene. Trimming removed 5 bases at V and 3 bases at J, with 11 bases between. The CDR3 has 13 amino acids. Germline V lookup: CDR1 MDHEN, CDR2 SYDVKM. In nucleotides, the CDR3 is TGTGCCAGCAGTCCAGCCCTGAACTACGAGCAGTACTTC. It yields the protein CASSPALNYEQYF.

The chain links TRBV27 to TRBJ1-5; TRBD1 matches at 8 bases. CDR1 and CDR2 from the germline V gene are MNHEY and SMNVEV (reference sequence). The V and J ends lost 3 bases and 5 bases, in that order; junction bases with no gene match: 6. The CDR3 length is 15 residues. CDR3 residues: CASSLDGTGDQPQHF. The CDR3 nucleotides read TGTGCCAGCAGTTTGGATGGGACAGGCGATCAGCCCCAGCATTTT.